This T cell receptor (beta chain) was documented in a study of cytomegalovirus exposure and HLA in healthy donors. With regard to this clone: Antigen: not known.

Broader study findings: Within an earlier analysis, most TCR beta V segments proved productive either about 90% or about 30% of the time.

The primer mix had 60 Vbeta and 13 Jbeta primers. TCRdb keeps only in-frame clones here, not all; method: immunoSEQ multiplex PCR. The repertoire includes approximately 170,000 clones, about 80% of them detected once, and 0.9% to 1.1% sits in the top ten. The germline V gene encodes CDR1 SGHTA and CDR2 FQGTGA. The CDR3 covers 14 residues. V was clipped by 5 bases and J by 3 bases; unmatched bases: 3. The sequencing sample was made of PBMCs. This chain links TRBV7-3 with TRBJ1-1; 10 bases are a match to TRBD1. The receptor was derived from a middle-aged woman in good health and CMV-seronegative. CDR3 nucleotides: TGTGCCAGCAGCCCCGACAGGGGGCACACTGAAGCTTTCTTT. Translated, it gives CASSPDRGHTEAFF. The full variable domain, in which reference TRBV7-3 and TRBJ1-1 provide the parts outside the CDR3, is GAGVSQTPSNKVTEKGKYVELRCDPISGHTALYWYRQSLGQGPEFLIYFQGTGAADDSGLPNDRFFAVRPEGSVSTLKIQRTERGDSAVYLCASSPDRGHTEAFFGQGTRLTVV.